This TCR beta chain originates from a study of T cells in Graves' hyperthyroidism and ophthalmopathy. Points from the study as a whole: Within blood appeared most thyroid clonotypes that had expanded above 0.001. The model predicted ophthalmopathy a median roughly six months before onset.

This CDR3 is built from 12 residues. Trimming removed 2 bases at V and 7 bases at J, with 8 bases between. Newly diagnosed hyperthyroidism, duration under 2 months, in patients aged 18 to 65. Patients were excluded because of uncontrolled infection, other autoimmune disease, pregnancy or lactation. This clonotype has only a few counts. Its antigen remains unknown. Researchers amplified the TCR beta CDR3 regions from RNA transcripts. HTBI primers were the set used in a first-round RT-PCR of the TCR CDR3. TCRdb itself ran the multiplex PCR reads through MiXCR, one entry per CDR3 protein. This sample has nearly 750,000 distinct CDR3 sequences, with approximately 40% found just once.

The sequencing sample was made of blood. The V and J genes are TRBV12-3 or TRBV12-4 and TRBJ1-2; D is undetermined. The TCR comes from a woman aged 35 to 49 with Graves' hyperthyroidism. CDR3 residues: CASSLIKVGYTF. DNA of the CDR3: TGTGCCAGCAGTTTAATCAAGGTTGGCTACACCTTC.